Listed below are T cell receptor beta chains from one sample, sequenced in a study of T cells expressing NK-cell markers. TCRdb reprocessed the 5' RACE reads, with one entry per CDR3 protein and no DNA. The sample's table shows some 600,000 distinct CDR3 sequences. Sequencing was carried out using blood T cells: a sorted CD56 or NKG2C T cell subset, CD4+ or CD8+ T cells, or bulk PBMC T cells (not recorded which). The source is a man in his late teens or twenties in good health. The CDR3 runs from the conserved cysteine through the conserved F or W.

j_gene,v_gene,CDR3aa
TRBJ2-2,TRBV3-1,CASSLMGLALTGELFF
TRBJ2-3,TRBV5-4,CASSAKAGSSTDTQYF
TRBJ2-2,TRBV24-1,CATWGRTGNTGELFF
TRBJ2-7,TRBV14,CASSQSHSYEQYF
TRBJ2-3,TRBV20-1,CSASGASGRAGTDTQYF
TRBJ1-2,TRBV5-4,CASSLDRESIVYTF
TRBJ2-6,TRBV29-1,CSVPTRTGANVLTF
TRBJ1-1,TRBV12-3/TRBV12-4,CASSLGGVVKVFF
TRBJ1-1,TRBV3-1,CASSHSLTNTEAFF
TRBJ2-1,TRBV27,CASSFDLSYNEQFF
TRBJ1-4,TRBV12-3/TRBV12-4,CASRRRWGNEKLFF
TRBJ1-4,TRBV6-5,CASSYSPPLRGEKLFF
TRBJ2-5,TRBV7-6,CASSLIRTEIGETQYF
TRBJ2-1,TRBV10-3,CAISPGTGGNEQFF
TRBJ2-3,TRBV20-1,CSVERQRGGTDTQYF
TRBJ2-2,TRBV4-3,CASSQDRGKNTGELFF
TRBJ2-7,TRBV20-1,CSATRTADPYEQYF
TRBJ2-7,TRBV5-1,CASSPTSGRTHEQYF
TRBJ2-3,TRBV5-1,CASSSGLAGGIVSTDTQYF
TRBJ2-7,TRBV10-3,CAIRSTSASSYEQYF
TRBJ2-5,TRBV27,CASSLALAEGETQYF
TRBJ1-2,TRBV7-2,CASSLENNRGYGYTF
TRBJ1-5,TRBV12-3/TRBV12-4,CASQVDWASNQPQHF
TRBJ1-1,TRBV7-9,CASTAQGMNTEAFF
TRBJ2-7,TRBV6-5,CASTTDDEQYF
TRBJ2-1,TRBV4-3,CASSQDRGSNEQFF
TRBJ2-5,TRBV2,CATQDSIQETQYF
TRBJ2-7,TRBV4-2,CASSQEVSAGVEQYF
TRBJ2-5,TRBV18,CASSPIAGTGRETQYF
TRBJ2-2,TRBV21-1,CASRGGNRGTTGELFF
TRBJ2-1,TRBV24-1,CATRDTGNEQFF
TRBJ1-6,TRBV4-1,CASSHPGPTYNSPLHF
TRBJ1-5,TRBV7-3,CASSQGDSSGQPQHF
TRBJ2-5,TRBV11-1,CASSSGETRGVWEETQYF
TRBJ2-1,TRBV11-2,CASSLEPSGRGRNDEQFF